The source of this TCR beta chain is a study of CXCR3-negative and CXCR3-positive naive CD8 T cells. Per germline, CDR1 MDHEN and CDR2 SYDVKM. The length of the CDR3 is 14 residues. Study observations and caveats: Much lower diversity was found in memory CD8+ cells, while both naive subsets had comparably high diversity. Hydrophobicity was higher for TRB CDR3s found in CXCR3-positive naive cells than in CXCR3-negative naive cells. Surface CD5 was comparable between naive subsets; TCR strength was inferred from TRB CDR3 properties.

All TRB cDNA libraries came from 5' RACE performed with UMI labels. TCRdb reanalyzed the 5' RACE reads, giving one entry per CDR3 protein sequence and no DNA. The sample totals 43,000 or so distinct CDR3 sequences; its top ten clones hold roughly 1.4%. Turning to this clonotype: Its specificity is not known.

The clonotype was recovered from a human donor in good health. Some clones in this sample may be carry-over from other donors' samples. This chain links TRBV28 with TRBJ1-6; TCRdb indicates TRBD1, and absent DNA this call remains unverified. The source material was naive CXCR3- CD8+ T cells from blood. Subset of the sample: CD45RO-CCR7+CD27+CD95- naive CD8+ T cells lacking CXCR3 (TNR3-). The CDR3 loop is CASNPARYNSPLHF.